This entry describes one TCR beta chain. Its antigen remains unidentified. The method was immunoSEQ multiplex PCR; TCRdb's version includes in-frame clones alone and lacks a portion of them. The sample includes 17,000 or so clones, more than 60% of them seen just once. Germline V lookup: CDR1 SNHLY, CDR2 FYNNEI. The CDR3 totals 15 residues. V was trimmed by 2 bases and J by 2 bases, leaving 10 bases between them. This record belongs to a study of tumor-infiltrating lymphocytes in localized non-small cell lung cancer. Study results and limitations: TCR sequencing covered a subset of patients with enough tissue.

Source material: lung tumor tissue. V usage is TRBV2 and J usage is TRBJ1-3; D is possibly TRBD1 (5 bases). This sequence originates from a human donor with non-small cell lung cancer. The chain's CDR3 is CASSEQGLTGNTIYF. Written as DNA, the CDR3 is TGTGCCAGCAGTGAACAGGGTTTGACTGGAAACACCATATATTTT.